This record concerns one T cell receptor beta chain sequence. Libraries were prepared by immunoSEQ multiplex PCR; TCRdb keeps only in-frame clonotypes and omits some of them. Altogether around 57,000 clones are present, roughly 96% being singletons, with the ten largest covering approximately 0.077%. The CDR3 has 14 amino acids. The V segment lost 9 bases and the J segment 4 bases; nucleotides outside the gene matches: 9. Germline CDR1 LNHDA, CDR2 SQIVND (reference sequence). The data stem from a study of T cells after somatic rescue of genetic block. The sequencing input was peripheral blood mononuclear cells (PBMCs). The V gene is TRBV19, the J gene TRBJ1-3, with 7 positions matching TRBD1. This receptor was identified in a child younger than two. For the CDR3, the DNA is TGTGCCAGCCAGACAGGGAGAAGAGGAAACACCATATATTTT. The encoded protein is CASQTGRRGNTIYF.